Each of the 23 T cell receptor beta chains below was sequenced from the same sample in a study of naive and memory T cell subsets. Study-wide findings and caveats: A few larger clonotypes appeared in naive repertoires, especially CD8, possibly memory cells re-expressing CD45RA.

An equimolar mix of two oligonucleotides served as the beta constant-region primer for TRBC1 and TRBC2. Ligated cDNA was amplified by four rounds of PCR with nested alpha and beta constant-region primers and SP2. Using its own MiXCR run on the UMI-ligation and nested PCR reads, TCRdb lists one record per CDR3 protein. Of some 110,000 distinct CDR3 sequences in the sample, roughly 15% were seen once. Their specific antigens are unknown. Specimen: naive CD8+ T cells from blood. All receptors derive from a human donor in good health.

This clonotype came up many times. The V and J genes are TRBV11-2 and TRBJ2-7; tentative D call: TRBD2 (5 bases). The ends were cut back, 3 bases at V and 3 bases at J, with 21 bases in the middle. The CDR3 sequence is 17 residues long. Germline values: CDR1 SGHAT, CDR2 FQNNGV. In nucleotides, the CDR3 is TGTGCCAGCAGCTTGACTTGGGGAGCGGTCCTGGACTACGAGCAGTACTTC. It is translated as CASSLTWGAVLDYEQYF.

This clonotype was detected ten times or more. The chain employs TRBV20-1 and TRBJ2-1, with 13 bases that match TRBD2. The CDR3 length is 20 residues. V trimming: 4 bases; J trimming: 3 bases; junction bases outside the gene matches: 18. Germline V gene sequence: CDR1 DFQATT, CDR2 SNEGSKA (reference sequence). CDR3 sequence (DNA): TGCAGTGCTAATGACTTTCGGACTAGCGGGAGCTTCTCGCTCTACAATGAGCAGTTCTTC. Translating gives CSANDFRTSGSFSLYNEQFF.

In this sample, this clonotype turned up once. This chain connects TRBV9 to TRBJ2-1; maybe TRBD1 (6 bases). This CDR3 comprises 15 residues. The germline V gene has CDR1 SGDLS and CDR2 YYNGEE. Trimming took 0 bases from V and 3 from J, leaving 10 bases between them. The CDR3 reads CASSVEGHSYNEQFF. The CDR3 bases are TGTGCCAGCAGCGTAGAGGGACATAGCTACAATGAGCAGTTCTTC.

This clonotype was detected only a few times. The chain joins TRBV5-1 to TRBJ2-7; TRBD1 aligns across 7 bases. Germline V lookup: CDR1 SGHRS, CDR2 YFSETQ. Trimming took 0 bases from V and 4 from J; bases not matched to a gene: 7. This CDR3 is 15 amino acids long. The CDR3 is CASSLDRGVGYEQYF. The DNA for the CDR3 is TGCGCCAGCAGCTTGGACAGGGGAGTTGGATACGAGCAGTACTTC.

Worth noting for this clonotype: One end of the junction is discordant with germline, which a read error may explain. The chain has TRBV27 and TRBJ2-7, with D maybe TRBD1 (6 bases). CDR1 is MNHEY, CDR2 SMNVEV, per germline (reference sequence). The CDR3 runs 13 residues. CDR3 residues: CASSLSTGNERYF. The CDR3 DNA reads TGTGCCAGCTCACTCTCCACAGGGAACGAGCGGTACTTC.

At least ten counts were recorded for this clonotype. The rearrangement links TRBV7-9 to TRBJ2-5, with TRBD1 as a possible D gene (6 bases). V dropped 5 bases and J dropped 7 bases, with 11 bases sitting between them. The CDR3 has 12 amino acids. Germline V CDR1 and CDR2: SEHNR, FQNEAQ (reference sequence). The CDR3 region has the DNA TGTGCCAGCAGCGTACAGGGATGGACCCAGTACTTC. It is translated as CASSVQGWTQYF.

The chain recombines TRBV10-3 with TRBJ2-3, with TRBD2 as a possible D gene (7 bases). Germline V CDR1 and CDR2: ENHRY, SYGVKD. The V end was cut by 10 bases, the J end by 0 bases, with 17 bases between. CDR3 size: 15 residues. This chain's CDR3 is CATGALADSTDTQYF. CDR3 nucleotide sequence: TGTGCCACAGGGGCGCTAGCGGATAGCACAGATACGCAGTATTTT.

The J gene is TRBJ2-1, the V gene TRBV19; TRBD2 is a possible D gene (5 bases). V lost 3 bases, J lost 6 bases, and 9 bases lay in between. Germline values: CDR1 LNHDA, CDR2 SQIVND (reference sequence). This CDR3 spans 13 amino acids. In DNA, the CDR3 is TGTGCCAGTAGTATCCGGACTGGCAATGAGCAGTTCTTC. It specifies CASSIRTGNEQFF.

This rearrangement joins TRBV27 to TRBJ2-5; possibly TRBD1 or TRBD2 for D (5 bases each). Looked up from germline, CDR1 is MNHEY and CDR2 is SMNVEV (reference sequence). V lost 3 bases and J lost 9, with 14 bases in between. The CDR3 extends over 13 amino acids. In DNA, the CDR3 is TGTGCCAGCAGTTTGGGGCTGGGGGTGGCCCAGTACTTC. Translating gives CASSLGLGVAQYF.

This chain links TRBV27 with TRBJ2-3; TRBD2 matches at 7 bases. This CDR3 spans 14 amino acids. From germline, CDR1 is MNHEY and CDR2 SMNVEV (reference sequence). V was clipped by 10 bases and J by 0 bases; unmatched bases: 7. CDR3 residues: CAILERGSTDTQYF. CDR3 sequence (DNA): TGTGCCATCCTAGAGCGGGGCAGCACAGATACGCAGTATTTT.

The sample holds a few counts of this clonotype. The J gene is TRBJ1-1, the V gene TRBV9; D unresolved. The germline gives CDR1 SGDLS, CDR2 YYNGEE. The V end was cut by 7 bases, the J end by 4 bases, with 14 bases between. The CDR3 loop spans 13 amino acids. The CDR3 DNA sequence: TGTGCCAGCGACGCAGCGCCCGGCACTGAAGCTTTCTTT. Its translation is CASDAAPGTEAFF.

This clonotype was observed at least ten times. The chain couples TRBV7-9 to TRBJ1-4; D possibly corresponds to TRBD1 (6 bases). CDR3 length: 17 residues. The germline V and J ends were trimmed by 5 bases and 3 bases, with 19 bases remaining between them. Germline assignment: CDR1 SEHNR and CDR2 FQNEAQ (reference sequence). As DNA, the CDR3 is TGTGCCAGCAGCGCACAGCACCAGACAGGACCTAATGAAAAACTGTTTTTT. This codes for CASSAQHQTGPNEKLFF. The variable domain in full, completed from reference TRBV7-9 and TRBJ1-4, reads DTGVSQNPRHKITKRGQNVTFRCDPISEHNRLYWYRQTLGQGPEFLTYFQNEAQLEKSRLLSDRFSAERPKGSFSTLEIQRTEQGDSAMYLCASSAQHQTGPNEKLFFGSGTQLSVL.

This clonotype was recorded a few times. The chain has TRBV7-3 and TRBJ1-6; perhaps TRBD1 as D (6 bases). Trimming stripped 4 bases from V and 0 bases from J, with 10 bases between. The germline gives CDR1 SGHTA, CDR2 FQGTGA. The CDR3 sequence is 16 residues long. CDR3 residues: CASSWGGLSYNSPLHF. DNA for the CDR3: TGTGCCAGCAGCTGGGGGGGCCTCTCCTATAATTCACCCCTCCACTTT.

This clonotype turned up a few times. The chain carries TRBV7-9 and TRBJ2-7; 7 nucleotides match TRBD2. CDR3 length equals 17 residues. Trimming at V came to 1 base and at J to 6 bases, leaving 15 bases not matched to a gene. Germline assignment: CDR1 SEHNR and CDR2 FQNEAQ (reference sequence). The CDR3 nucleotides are TGTGCCAGCAGCTTAGGAACTAGCGAGAGGGGTATGGGCGAGCAGTACTTC. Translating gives CASSLGTSERGMGEQYF. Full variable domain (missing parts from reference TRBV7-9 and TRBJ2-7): DTGVSQNPRHKITKRGQNVTFRCDPISEHNRLYWYRQTLGQGPEFLTYFQNEAQLEKSRLLSDRFSAERPKGSFSTLEIQRTEQGDSAMYLCASSLGTSERGMGEQYFGPGTRLTVT.

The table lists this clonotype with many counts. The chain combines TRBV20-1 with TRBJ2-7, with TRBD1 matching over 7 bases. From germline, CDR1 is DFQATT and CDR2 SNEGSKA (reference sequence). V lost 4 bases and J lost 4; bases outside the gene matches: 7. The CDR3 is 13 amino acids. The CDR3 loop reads CSAIPRDRYEQYF. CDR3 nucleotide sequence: TGCAGTGCTATCCCCCGGGACAGATACGAGCAGTACTTC.

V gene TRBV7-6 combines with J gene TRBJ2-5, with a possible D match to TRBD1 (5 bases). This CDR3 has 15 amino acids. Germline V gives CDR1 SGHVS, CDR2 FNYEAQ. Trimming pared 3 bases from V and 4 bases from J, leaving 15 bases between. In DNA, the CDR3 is TGTGCCAGCAGCTTTTCTTGGGGCCTGGGAGAGACCCAGTACTTC. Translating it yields CASSFSWGLGETQYF.

CDR3 sequence: CASSLSTTEQYF. DNA for the CDR3: TGTGCCAGCAGTTTGTCGACAACCGAGCAGTACTTC. The rearrangement joins TRBV28 to TRBJ2-7; D gene uncertain. Germline values: CDR1 MDHEN, CDR2 SYDVKM. V lost 3 bases to trimming and J lost 6 bases, with 9 bases between them. The CDR3 covers 12 residues.

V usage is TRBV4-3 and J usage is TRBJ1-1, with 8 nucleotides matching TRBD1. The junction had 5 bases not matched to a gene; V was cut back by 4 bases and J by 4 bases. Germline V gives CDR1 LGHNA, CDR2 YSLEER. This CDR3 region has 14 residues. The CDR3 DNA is TGCGCCAGCAGCCTACAAGACAGGGGCACTGAAGCTTTCTTT. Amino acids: CASSLQDRGTEAFF.

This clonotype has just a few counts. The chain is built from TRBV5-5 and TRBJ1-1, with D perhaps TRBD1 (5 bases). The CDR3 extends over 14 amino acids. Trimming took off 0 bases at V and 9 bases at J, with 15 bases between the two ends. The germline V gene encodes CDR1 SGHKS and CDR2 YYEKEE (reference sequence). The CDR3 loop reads CASSLAGGPRQAFF. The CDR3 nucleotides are TGTGCCAGCAGCTTGGCCGGGGGACCAAGGCAAGCTTTCTTT.

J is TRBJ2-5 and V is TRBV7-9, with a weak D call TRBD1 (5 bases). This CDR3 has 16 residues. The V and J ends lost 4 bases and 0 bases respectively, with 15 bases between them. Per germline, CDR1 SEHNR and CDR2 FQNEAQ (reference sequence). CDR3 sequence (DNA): TGTGCCAGCAGCTCAACAGACAGAGAGTACCAAGAGACCCAGTACTTC. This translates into CASSSTDREYQETQYF.

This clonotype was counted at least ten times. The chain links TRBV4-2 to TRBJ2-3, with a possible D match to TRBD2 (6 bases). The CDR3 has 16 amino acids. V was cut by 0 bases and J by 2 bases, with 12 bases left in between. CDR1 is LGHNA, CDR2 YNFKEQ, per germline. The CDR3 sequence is CASSQDGLAYTDTQYF. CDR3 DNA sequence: TGTGCCAGCAGCCAAGATGGCCTAGCGTACACAGATACGCAGTATTTT.

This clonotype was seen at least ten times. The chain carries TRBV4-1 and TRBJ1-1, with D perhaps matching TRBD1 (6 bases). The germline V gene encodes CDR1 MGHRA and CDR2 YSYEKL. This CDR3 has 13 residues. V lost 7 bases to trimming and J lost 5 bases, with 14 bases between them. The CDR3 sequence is CASMGQGSTEAFF. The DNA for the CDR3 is TGCGCCAGCATGGGGCAGGGGAGTACTGAAGCTTTCTTT.

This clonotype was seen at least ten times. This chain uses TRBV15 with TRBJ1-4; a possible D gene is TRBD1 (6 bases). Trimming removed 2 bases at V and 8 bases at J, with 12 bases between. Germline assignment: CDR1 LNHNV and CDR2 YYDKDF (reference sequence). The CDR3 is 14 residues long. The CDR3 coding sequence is TGTGCCACCAGCAGATGGGGGGGCGGCGAAAAACTGTTTTTT. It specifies CATSRWGGGEKLFF.